The clone carrying this T cell receptor beta chain was observed a single time. Its antigen is unidentified. The data belong to a study of T cells in localized non-small cell lung cancer. Sequencing was performed with immunoSEQ multiplex PCR; in TCRdb, only in-frame clones are kept and a portion is missing. This sample has under 6,500 clones, with about a third found just once. Germline V CDR1 and CDR2: LNHDA, SQIVND (reference sequence). The ends lost 7 bases at V and 0 bases at J; junction bases unmatched: 8. The CDR3 spans 16 residues. General study findings and limits: The highest T cell clonality was in uninvolved adjacent lung, above tumor. Adjacent lung exhibited a median of about 57 among the 100 most abundant tumor clones. Sequencing involved a lone tumor region, leaving heterogeneity possible.

The sequencing used lung tumor tissue, collected before any cancer treatment. This receptor was identified in a female donor aged 60 or older with stage I lung adenocarcinoma. The chain carries TRBV19 and TRBJ2-3; 9 nucleotides line up with TRBD2. The CDR3 loop reads CASTEAGGLSTDTQYF. CDR3 bases: TGTGCCAGTACCGAAGCGGGGGGCCTGAGCACAGATACGCAGTATTTT.